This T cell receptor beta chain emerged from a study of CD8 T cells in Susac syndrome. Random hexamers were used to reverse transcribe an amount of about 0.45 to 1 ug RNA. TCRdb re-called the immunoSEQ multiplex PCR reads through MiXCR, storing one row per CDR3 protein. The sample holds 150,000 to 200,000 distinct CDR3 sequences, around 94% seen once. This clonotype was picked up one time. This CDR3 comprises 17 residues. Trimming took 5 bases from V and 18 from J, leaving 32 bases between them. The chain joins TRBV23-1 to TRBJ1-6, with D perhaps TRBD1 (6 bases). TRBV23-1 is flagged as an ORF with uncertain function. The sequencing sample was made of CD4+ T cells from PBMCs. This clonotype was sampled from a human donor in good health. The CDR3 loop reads CASSGGHGVAIIHPSHF. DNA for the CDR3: TGCGCCAGCAGTGGGGGGCACGGGGTCGCTATAATTCACCCCTCCCACTTT.